The TCR beta chain under discussion was sequenced for a study of Ad26.COV2.S vaccination and SARS-CoV-2 variants. Study summary: Ad26.COV2.S was injected intramuscularly once or twice, 56 days apart.

Generated by immunoSEQ multiplex PCR, the TCRdb table keeps only in-frame clones and is missing some. The sample includes about 350,000 clones, 88% of them seen just once. Study-wide findings and caveats: Possible underestimation of total T cell responses by the TCR breadth and depth analyses was noted. People who got the vaccine or the placebo had similar non-spike TCR breadth.

Worth noting for this clone: As yet, its antigen is unknown.

This CDR3 contains 15 residues. The germline V gene encodes CDR1 SGHDN and CDR2 FVKESK. With 1 base removed from V and 8 bases from J, the gap between germline ends came to 15 bases. Treatment given: about 20 received Ad26.COV2.S at low or high dose, single or two shots; about 5 received placebo; per-sample allocation not given. All samples were drawn on day 63, counting from the first vaccine or placebo injection. The sequences come from peripheral blood, collected in a trial of Ad26.COV2.S vaccine versus placebo. V gene TRBV14 combines with J gene TRBJ2-1; tentatively, D is TRBD2 (6 bases). The sequence derives from a person aged 18-65 years who received the Ad26.COV2.S COVID-19 vaccine or a placebo. The CDR3 DNA reads TGTGCCAGCAGCCAAGTCCTCGGGAGAGGCTATGAGCAGTTCTTC. This encodes CASSQVLGRGYEQFF.